Listed below are T cell receptor beta chains from one sample, sequenced in a study of shared clonotypes between healthy human individuals. Using immunoSEQ multiplex PCR, the repertoire was profiled, and TCRdb retains in-frame clones only, with some absent. The sample has some 300,000 clones, less than 75% seen once. Sequencing was done on a sample of memory CD4+ T cells sorted from blood. The receptors were gathered from a man aged 25-45 years in good health. The CDR3 runs from the conserved cysteine through the conserved F or W. D genes are given only for firm matches. Size is omitted from some rows. Given values are once, few, many or a class for expanded clones.

>.|TRBV20-1|.|TRBJ2-1
CSVSSESQFF
TGCAGTGTCTCCTCGGAGTCCCAGTTCTTC
>.|TRBV4-1|TRBD1|TRBJ1-4
CASSHPGQSFEKLFF
TGCGCCAGCAGCCACCCGGGACAGTCATTTGAAAAACTGTTTTTT
>.|TRBV9|.|TRBJ2-1
CASSVSPLVSYNEQFF
TGTGCCAGCAGCGTCTCCCCCCTAGTCTCCTACAATGAGCAGTTCTTC
>.|TRBV7-2|.|TRBJ1-5
CASSLLGTFGQPQHF
TGTGCCAGCAGCTTACTAGGAACCTTCGGTCAGCCCCAGCATTTT
>.|TRBV15|TRBD2|TRBJ2-3
CATSSGIGDTQYF
TGTGCCACCTCGAGCGGGATCGGTGATACGCAGTATTTT
>.|TRBV29-1|TRBD1|TRBJ2-1
CSVGQGGNARFF
TGCAGCGTTGGACAGGGGGGAAATGCTCGGTTCTTC
>.|TRBV9|.|TRBJ1-2
CASSADRFYGYTF
TGTGCCAGCAGCGCTGACAGGTTCTATGGCTACACCTTC
>once|TRBV28|TRBD1|TRBJ2-7
CASRPPGQGSHEQYF
TGTGCCAGCAGACCACCGGGACAGGGGTCCCACGAGCAGTACTTC
>.|TRBV19|.|TRBJ2-1
CASSARLVGNEQFF
TGTGCCAGTAGTGCTAGACTAGTAGGTAATGAGCAGTTCTTC
>many|TRBV18|.|TRBJ1-2
CASSPTGPPAHGYTF
TGTGCCAGCTCACCCACGGGACCCCCAGCGCATGGCTACACCTTC
>.|TRBV5-4|.|TRBJ2-5
CASSPISGGETQYF
TGTGCCAGCAGCCCGATATCGGGCGGGGAGACCCAGTACTTC
>.|TRBV29-1|.|TRBJ2-2
CSVAGPGELFF
TGCAGCGTTGCAGGGCCCGGGGAGCTGTTTTTT
>.|TRBV7-2|.|TRBJ2-3
CASSLGRTSTDTQYF
TGTGCCAGCAGCTTAGGCCGGACTAGCACAGATACGCAGTATTTT
>.|TRBV5-1|.|TRBJ2-1
CASSLRRDSNEQFF
TGCGCCAGCAGCCTCCGCCGGGATTCCAATGAGCAGTTCTTC
>.|TRBV2|TRBD2|TRBJ2-7
CASSQKREARISYEQYF
TGTGCCAGCAGTCAGAAGCGGGAGGCCCGGATCTCCTACGAGCAGTACTTC
>many|TRBV2|TRBD1|TRBJ2-7
CASREQGPSYEQYF
TGTGCCAGCAGGGAACAGGGGCCCTCCTACGAGCAGTACTTC
>.|TRBV19|.|TRBJ1-2
CASSLQNYGYTF
TGTGCCAGTAGTCTACAGAACTATGGCTACACCTTC
>.|TRBV28|.|TRBJ2-7
CASSSPGENYEQYF
TGTGCCAGCAGTTCCCCAGGGGAGAACTACGAGCAGTACTTC
>.|TRBV14|.|TRBJ2-1
CASSQRWSDNEQFF
TGTGCCAGCAGCCAGCGCTGGAGCGACAATGAGCAGTTCTTC
>.|TRBV6-1|.|TRBJ2-3
CASNKRPGRGDTQYF
TGTGCCAGCAACAAAAGGCCAGGGCGCGGAGATACGCAGTATTTT
>.|TRBV7-8|TRBD2|TRBJ2-7
CASSLTSGRREYEQYF
TGTGCCAGCAGCTTAACTAGCGGGAGAAGGGAATACGAGCAGTACTTC
>.|TRBV5-8|TRBD2|TRBJ2-3
CASSLEASGVSLGTQYF
TGTGCCAGCAGCTTGGAGGCTAGCGGGGTCTCGCTCGGTACGCAGTATTTT
>few|TRBV18|TRBD1|TRBJ1-1
CASSPPLGDRDRPFF
TGTGCCAGCTCACCACCTTTGGGGGACAGGGATCGCCCTTTCTTT
>.|TRBV7-2|TRBD1|TRBJ1-5
CASSLRVAGGYQPQHF
TGTGCCAGCAGCTTAAGGGTCGCAGGGGGCTATCAGCCCCAGCATTTT
>.|TRBV6-5|.|TRBJ1-6
CASTDRRVFSPLHF
TGTGCCAGCACCGACCGTCGGGTTTTTTCACCCCTCCACTTT
>.|TRBV28|.|TRBJ2-7
CASSVAWYEQYF
TGTGCCAGCAGTGTCGCCTGGTACGAGCAGTACTTC
>.|TRBV19|.|TRBJ1-5
CASSGGGKGQPQHF
TGTGCCAGTAGTGGCGGAGGGAAGGGTCAGCCCCAGCATTTT
>.|TRBV29-1|TRBD2|TRBJ2-7
CSATRAGGPVEQYF
TGCAGCGCAACCCGAGCGGGAGGGCCGGTCGAGCAGTACTTC
>.|TRBV20-1|.|TRBJ1-1
CSAEGRPEAFF
TGCAGTGCTGAGGGCAGGCCTGAAGCTTTCTTT
>few|TRBV2|TRBD1|TRBJ2-5
CASGTGTGRETQYF
TGTGCCAGCGGTACCGGGACAGGGCGCGAGACCCAGTACTTC
>few|TRBV7-2|.|TRBJ2-1
CASSSSATSYNEQFF
TGTGCCAGCAGCTCTAGCGCTACCTCCTACAATGAGCAGTTCTTC
>.|TRBV7-3|TRBD1|TRBJ1-6
CASSLTGRGRYENSPLHF
TGTGCCAGCAGCTTAACGGGCAGGGGGCGGTATGAAAATTCACCCCTCCACTTT
>.|TRBV10-3|TRBD2|TRBJ2-1
CAISEALAGGPQSYNEQFF
TGTGCCATCAGTGAAGCGTTAGCGGGAGGGCCACAATCCTACAATGAGCAGTTCTTC
>few|TRBV7-9|TRBD1|TRBJ1-4
CASSLGTGEKLFF
TGTGCCAGCAGCCTCGGGACAGGTGAAAAACTGTTTTTT
>.|TRBV18|TRBD1|TRBJ2-7
CASSPGTDPSYEQYF
TGTGCCAGCTCACCGGGGACAGATCCTAGCTACGAGCAGTACTTC
>.|TRBV5-1|TRBD2|TRBJ2-7
CASAPGGGNYEQYF
TGCGCCAGCGCCCCCGGCGGGGGTAACTACGAGCAGTACTTC
>.|TRBV7-3|TRBD1|TRBJ1-2
CASSQTGLTGYTF
TGTGCCAGCAGCCAGACAGGGCTTACTGGCTACACCTTC
>.|TRBV11-2|TRBD1|TRBJ2-7
CASSFTGQGRYEQYF
TGTGCCAGCAGTTTTACCGGACAGGGCAGGTACGAGCAGTACTTC
>once|TRBV19|.|TRBJ2-2
CASSMLAGELFF
TGTGCCAGTAGTATGCTCGCCGGGGAGCTGTTTTTT
>.|TRBV4-1|.|TRBJ2-1
CASSQSMLASSSYNEQFF
TGCGCCAGCAGCCAGAGCATGCTAGCATCGAGCTCCTACAATGAGCAGTTCTTC
>many|TRBV28|TRBD2|TRBJ2-4
CASSGGWTSVNIQYF
TGTGCCAGCAGTGGCGGCTGGACTAGCGTTAACATTCAGTACTTC
>.|TRBV7-9|.|TRBJ1-4
CASSPLSAGGNEKLFF
TGTGCCAGCAGCCCTTTATCCGCGGGTGGGAATGAAAAACTGTTTTTT
>few|TRBV6-1|.|TRBJ2-7
CASMRDATYEQYF
TGTGCCAGCATGAGGGACGCAACCTACGAGCAGTACTTC
>few|TRBV6-1|TRBD1|TRBJ2-4
CASRPLAGGKNIQYF
TGTGCCAGCAGACCTTTAGCAGGGGGAAAAAACATTCAGTACTTC
>.|TRBV30|.|TRBJ2-2
CAWSVTGGGTGELFF
TGTGCCTGGAGTGTAACCGGGGGAGGTACCGGGGAGCTGTTTTTT
>.|TRBV12-2|.|TRBJ1-3
CASRPRDGETGGLNGNTIYF
TGTGCAAGTCGCCCCCGAGACGGTGAGACAGGGGGTCTAAATGGAAACACCATATATTTT
>once|TRBV27|.|TRBJ2-5
CASSLFAYQETQYF
TGTGCCAGCAGTTTATTTGCGTACCAAGAGACCCAGTACTTC
>.|TRBV6-1|.|TRBJ1-6
CASGQNNSPLHF
TGTGCCAGCGGGCAGAATAATTCACCCCTCCACTTT
>.|TRBV29-1|.|TRBJ2-7
CSVGHSYEQYF
TGCAGCGTTGGCCACAGCTACGAGCAGTACTTC
>.|TRBV7-2|.|TRBJ1-5
CASSYGDQPQHF
TGTGCCAGCAGCTACGGAGATCAGCCCCAGCATTTT
>.|TRBV2|.|TRBJ2-7
CASKETFFSYEQYF
TGTGCCAGCAAGGAGACATTCTTCTCCTACGAGCAGTACTTC
>.|TRBV20-1|.|TRBJ2-1
CSASRNEQFF
TGCAGTGCTAGCAGGAATGAGCAGTTCTTC
>.|TRBV12-1|.|TRBJ2-7
CASSFVETTYEQYF
TGTGCCAGCAGCTTTGTCGAGACTACCTACGAGCAGTACTTC
>.|TRBV10-3|TRBD2|TRBJ2-2
CAISSGRADTGELFF
TGTGCCATCAGTAGCGGGAGGGCCGACACCGGGGAGCTGTTTTTT
>.|TRBV6-6|TRBD1|TRBJ2-7
CASSYSGGASNEQYF
TGTGCCAGCAGTTACTCAGGGGGCGCAAGTAACGAGCAGTACTTC
>.|TRBV11-2|TRBD1|TRBJ2-5
CASSYTGAPETQYF
TGTGCCAGCAGCTATACAGGGGCCCCAGAGACCCAGTACTTC
>.|TRBV5-4|.|TRBJ2-5
CASSLQETQYF
TGTGCCAGCAGCTTACAAGAGACCCAGTACTTC
>.|TRBV10-3|.|TRBJ2-1
CAISESPGSSYNEQFF
TGTGCCATCAGTGAGTCTCCGGGGAGCTCCTACAATGAGCAGTTCTTC
>once|TRBV6-1|.|TRBJ1-5
CASSEISGRSNQPQHF
TGTGCCAGCAGTGAAATCTCAGGGAGAAGCAATCAGCCCCAGCATTTT